The source of this T cell receptor (beta chain) is a study of blood T cells in healthy people across ages. Extracted total RNA amounted to at least 6 micrograms for each sample. A second PCR, run for roughly 7 to 11 cycles, used a sample-barcoded 5' primer plus a J-beta primer mix. TCRdb redid the calling of the 5' RACE reads with MiXCR, one entry per CDR3 protein. The sample records about 680,000 distinct CDR3 sequences, 49% being singletons. The V gene's germline CDR1 is SGHVS and CDR2 FNYEAQ. The CDR3 length is 14 residues. The V gene is TRBV7-6, the J gene TRBJ2-1; 7 bases align to TRBD2. With the DNA end fitting TRBJ2-7 better, the J assignment may be wrong. The clonotype originates from an older woman in good health. Sequenced: blood. The CDR3 bases are TGTGCCAGCAGCTTCAGCGGGATGTACAATGAGCAGTACTTC. Its translation: CASSFSGMYNEQYF.